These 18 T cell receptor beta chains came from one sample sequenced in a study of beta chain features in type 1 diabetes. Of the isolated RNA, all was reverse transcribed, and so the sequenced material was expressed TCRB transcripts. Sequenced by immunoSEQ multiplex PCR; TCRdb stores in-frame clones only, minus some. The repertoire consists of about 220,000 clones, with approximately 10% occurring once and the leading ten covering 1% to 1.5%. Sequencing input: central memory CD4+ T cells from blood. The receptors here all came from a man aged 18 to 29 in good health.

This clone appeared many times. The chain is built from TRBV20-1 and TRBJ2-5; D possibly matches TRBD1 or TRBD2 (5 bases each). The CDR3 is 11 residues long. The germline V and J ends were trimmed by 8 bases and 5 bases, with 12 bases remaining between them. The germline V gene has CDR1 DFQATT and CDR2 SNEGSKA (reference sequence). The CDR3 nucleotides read TGCAGTCTTGGGGGAGCGGAGACCCAGTACTTC. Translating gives CSLGGAETQYF.

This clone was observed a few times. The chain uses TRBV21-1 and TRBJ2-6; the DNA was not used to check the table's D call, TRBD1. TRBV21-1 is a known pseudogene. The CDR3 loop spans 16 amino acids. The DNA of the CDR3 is TGTGCCAGCAGCACCGACAGGGGGTCTGGGGCCAACGTCCTGACTTTC. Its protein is CASSTDRGSGANVLTF.

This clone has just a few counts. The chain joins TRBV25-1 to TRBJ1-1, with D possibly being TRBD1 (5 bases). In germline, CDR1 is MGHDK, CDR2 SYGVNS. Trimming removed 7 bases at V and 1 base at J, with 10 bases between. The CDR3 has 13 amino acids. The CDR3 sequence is CASTLTGNTEAFF. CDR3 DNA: TGTGCCAGCACTTTAACAGGGAACACTGAAGCTTTCTTT.

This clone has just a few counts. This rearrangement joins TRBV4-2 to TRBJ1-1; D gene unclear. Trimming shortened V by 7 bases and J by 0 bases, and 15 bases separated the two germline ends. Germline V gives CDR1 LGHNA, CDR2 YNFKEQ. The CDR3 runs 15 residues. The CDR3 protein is CASTPATAMNTEAFF. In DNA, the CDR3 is TGTGCCAGCACGCCTGCTACGGCCATGAACACTGAAGCTTTCTTT.

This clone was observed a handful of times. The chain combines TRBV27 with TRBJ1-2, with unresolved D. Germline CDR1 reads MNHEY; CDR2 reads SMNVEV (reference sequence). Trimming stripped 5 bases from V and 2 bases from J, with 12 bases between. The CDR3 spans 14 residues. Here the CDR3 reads CASSRQEGNYGYTF. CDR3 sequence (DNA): TGTGCCAGCAGTAGGCAGGAGGGAAACTATGGCTACACCTTC.

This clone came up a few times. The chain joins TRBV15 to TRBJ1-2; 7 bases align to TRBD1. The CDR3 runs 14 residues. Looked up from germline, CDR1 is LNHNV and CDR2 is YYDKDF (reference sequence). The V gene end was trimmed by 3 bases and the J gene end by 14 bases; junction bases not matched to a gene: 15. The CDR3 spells CATSSLREGARRTF. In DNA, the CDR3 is TGTGCCACCAGCAGCCTACGAGAGGGGGCGCGAAGGACCTTC.

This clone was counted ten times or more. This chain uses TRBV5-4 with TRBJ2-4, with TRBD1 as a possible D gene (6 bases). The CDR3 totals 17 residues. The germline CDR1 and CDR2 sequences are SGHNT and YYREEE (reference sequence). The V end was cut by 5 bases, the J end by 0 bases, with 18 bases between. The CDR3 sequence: CASSRSVQGLAKNIQYF. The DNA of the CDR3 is TGTGCCAGCAGTCGTTCCGTACAGGGCCTAGCCAAAAACATTCAGTACTTC.

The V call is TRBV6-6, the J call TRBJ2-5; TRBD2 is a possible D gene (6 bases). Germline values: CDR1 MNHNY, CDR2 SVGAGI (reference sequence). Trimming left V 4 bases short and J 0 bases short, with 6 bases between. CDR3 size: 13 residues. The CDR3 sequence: CASSWDYQETQYF. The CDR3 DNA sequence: TGTGCCAGCAGTTGGGACTACCAAGAGACCCAGTACTTC.

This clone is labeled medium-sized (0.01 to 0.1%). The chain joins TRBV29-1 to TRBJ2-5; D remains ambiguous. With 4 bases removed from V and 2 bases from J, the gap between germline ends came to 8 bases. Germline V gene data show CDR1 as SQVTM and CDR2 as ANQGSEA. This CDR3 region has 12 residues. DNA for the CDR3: TGCAGCGTTGGGTACGGACAAGAGACCCAGTACTTC. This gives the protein CSVGYGQETQYF.

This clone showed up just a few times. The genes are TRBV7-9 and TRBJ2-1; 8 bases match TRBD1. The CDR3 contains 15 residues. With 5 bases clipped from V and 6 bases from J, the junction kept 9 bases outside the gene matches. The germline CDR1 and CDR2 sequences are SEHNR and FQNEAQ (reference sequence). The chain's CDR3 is CASSPVGQVLNEQFF. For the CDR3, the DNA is TGTGCCAGCAGCCCCGTGGGACAGGTCCTCAATGAGCAGTTCTTC.

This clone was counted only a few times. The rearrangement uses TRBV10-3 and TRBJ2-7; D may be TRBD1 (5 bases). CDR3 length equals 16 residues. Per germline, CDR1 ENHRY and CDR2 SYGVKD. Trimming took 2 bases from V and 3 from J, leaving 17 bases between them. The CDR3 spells CAISERRRGSFYEQYF. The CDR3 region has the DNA TGTGCCATCAGTGAGCGGCGTAGGGGCAGTTTCTACGAGCAGTACTTC.

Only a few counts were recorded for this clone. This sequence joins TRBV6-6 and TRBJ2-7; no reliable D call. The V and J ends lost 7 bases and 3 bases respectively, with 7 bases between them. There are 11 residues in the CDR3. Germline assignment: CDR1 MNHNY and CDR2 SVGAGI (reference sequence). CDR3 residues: CASTILYEQYF. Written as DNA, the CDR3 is TGTGCCAGCACTATCCTCTACGAGCAGTACTTC.

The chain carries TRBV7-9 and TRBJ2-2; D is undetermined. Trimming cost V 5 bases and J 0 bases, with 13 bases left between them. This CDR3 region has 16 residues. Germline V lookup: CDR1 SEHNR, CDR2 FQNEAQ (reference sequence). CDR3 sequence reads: CASSNSPIPNTGELFF. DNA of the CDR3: TGTGCCAGCAGCAATTCTCCTATACCGAACACCGGGGAGCTGTTTTTT.

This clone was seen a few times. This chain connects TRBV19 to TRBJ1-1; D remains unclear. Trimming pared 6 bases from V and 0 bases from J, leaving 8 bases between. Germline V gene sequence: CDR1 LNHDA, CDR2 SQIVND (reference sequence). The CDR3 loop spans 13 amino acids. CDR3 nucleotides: TGTGCCAGTAGGGCACGCTTGAACACTGAAGCTTTCTTT. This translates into CASRARLNTEAFF.

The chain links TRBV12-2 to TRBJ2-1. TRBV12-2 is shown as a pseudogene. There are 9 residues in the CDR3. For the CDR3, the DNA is TGTGCAAGTCTGGGGGATCGGTTCTTC. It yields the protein CASLGDRFF.

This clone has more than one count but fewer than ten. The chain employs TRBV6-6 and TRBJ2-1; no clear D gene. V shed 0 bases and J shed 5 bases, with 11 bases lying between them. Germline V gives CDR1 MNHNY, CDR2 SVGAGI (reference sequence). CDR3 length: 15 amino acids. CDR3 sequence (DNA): TGTGCCAGCAGTTACTCAGGCTACCGAAACAATGAGCAGTTCTTC. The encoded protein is CASSYSGYRNNEQFF.

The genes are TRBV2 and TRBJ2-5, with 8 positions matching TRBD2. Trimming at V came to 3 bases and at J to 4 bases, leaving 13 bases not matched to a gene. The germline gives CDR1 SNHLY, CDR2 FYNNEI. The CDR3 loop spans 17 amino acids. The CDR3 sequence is CASSERKGLAGGETQYF. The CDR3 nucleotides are TGTGCCAGCAGTGAGAGAAAAGGGCTAGCGGGCGGAGAGACCCAGTACTTC.

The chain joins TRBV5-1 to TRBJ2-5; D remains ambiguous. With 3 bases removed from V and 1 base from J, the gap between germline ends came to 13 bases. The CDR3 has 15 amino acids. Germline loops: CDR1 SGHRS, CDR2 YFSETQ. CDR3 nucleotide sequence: TGCGCCAGCAGCTCCGTTTTGGGCCCCCAAGAGACCCAGTACTTC. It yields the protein CASSSVLGPQETQYF. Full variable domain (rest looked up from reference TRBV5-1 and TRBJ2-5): KAGVTQTPRYLIKTRGQQVTLSCSPISGHRSVSWYQQTPGQGLQFLFEYFSETQRNKGNFPGRFSGRQFSNSRSEMNVSTLELGDSALYLCASSSVLGPQETQYFGPGTRLLVL.